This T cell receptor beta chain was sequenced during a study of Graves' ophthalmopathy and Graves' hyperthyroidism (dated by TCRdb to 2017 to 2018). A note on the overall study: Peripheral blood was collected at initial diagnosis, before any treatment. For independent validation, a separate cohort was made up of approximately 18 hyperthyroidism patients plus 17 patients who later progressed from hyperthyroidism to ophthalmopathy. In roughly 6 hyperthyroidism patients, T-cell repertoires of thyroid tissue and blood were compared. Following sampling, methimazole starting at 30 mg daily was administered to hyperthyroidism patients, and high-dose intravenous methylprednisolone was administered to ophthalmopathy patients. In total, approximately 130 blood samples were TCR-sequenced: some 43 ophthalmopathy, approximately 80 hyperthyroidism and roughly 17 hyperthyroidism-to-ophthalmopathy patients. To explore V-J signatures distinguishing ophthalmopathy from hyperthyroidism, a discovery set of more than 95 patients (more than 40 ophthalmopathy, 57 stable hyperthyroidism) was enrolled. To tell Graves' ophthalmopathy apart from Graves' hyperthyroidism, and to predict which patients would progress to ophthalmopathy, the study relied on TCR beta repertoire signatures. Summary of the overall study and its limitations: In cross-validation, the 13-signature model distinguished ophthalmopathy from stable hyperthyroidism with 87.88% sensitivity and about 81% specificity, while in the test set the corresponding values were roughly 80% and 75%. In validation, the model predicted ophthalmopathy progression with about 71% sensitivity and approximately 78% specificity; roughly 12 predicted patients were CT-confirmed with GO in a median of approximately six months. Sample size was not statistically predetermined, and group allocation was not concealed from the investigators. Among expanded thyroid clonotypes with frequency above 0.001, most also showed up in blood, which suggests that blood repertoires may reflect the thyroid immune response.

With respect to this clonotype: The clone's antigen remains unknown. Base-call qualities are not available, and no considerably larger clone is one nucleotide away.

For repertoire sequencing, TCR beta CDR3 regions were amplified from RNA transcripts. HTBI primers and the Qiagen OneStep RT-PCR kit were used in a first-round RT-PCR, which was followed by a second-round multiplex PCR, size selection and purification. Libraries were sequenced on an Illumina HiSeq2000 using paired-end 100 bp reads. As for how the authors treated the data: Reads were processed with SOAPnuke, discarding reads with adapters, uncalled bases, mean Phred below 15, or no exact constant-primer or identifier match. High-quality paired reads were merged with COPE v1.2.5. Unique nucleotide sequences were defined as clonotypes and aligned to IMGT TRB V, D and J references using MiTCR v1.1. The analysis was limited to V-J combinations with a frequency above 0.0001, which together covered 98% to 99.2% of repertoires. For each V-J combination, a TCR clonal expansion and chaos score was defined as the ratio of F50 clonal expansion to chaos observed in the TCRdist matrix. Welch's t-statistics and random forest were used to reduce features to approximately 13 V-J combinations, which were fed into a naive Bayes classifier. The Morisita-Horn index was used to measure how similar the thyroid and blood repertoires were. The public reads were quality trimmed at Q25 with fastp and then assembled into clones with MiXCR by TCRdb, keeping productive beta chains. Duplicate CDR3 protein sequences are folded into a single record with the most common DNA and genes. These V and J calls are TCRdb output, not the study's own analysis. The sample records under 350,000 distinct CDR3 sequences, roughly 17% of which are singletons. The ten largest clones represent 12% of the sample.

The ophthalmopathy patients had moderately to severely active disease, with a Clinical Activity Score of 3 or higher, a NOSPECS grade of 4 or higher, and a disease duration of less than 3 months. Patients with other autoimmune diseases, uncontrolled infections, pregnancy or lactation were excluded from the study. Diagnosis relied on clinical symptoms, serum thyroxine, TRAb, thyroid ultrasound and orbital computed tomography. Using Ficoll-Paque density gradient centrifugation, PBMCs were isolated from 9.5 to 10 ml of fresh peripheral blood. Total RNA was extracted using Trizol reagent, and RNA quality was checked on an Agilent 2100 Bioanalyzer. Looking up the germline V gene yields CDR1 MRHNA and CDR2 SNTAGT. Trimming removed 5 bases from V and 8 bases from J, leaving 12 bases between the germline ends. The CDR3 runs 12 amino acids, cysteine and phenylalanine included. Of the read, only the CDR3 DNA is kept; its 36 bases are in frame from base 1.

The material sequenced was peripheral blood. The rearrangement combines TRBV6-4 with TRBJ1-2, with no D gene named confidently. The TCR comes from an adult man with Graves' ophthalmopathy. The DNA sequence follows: TGTGCCAGCAGTCGGCTTGGGGTAGGCTACACCTTC. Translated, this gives CASSRLGVGYTF.